This T cell receptor beta chain was obtained from a study of cytomegalovirus exposure and HLA in healthy donors. Overall study findings and caveats: A few CMV-associated chains proved CMV antigen-specific in vitro. A later analysis found most CMV-associated TCR beta chains apparently HLA-restricted.

Germline values: CDR1 WSHSY, CDR2 SAAADI. The CDR3 has 17 amino acids. Trimming removed 3 bases from V and 2 bases from J; junction bases left unmatched: 13. Points on this clone: Antigen: not known.

Vbeta (60) and Jbeta (13) primers were used in the PCR. TCRdb's table, derived via immunoSEQ multiplex PCR, lists solely in-frame clones and lacks some. The table lists 180,000 or so clones, 82% of them singletons. The sequencing sample was made of PBMCs. The chain has TRBV10-2 and TRBJ2-7; 7 nucleotides align to TRBD1. This clonotype was obtained from a male donor in good health and CMV-seronegative. CDR3 DNA: TGCGCCAGCAGTGATTTTTACCGGGACAGCCATACCTACGAGCAGTACTTC. It is translated as CASSDFYRDSHTYEQYF.